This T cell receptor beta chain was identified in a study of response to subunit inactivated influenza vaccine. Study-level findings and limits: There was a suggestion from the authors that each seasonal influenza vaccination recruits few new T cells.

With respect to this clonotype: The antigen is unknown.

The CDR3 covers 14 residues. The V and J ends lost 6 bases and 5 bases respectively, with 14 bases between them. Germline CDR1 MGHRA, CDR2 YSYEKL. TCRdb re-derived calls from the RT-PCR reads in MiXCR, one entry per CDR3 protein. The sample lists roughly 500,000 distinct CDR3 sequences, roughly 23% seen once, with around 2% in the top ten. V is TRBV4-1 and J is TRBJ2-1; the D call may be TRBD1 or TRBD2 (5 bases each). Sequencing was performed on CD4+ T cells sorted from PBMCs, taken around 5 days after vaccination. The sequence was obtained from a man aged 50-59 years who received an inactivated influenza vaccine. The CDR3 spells CASRRRQTNNEQFF. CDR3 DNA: TGCGCCAGCAGGAGACGACAGACTAACAATGAGCAGTTCTTC.